The 23 T cell receptor beta chains reported below all come from one sample, sequenced in a study of vaccination and CD4 T cells after COVID-19 (dated by TCRdb to between 2020 and 2023). What this sample's treatment or condition label stands for: approximately nine-day PBMC culture with coronavirus spike peptide pools or control peptides (ViraFEST assay). These receptors' antigens are unknown. Library preparation was by PCR. Sequencing used an Illumina iSeq 100. DNA from cultured CD4+ T cells underwent TCR sequencing with the Oncomine TCR Beta short-read assay at the Johns Hopkins FTIC core. Clones were called with MiXCR by TCRdb after fastp trimmed the public reads at Q25, and only in-frame beta chains were retained. Every CDR3 protein is listed once, alongside the most common genes and DNA of its rows. The sample yields more than 9,000 distinct CDR3 sequences; 60% to 65% were counted once. The ten top clones hold about 37% of the sample.

The material sequenced was CD4+ T cells from blood, cultured in vitro. The receptors here all came from a human donor who had recovered from COVID-19.

The chain is built from TRBV12-5 and TRBJ1-5, with D unresolved. With 4 bases removed from V and 3 bases from J, the gap between germline ends came to 13 bases. CDR1 and CDR2 from the germline V gene are LGHNT and FRNRAP. The CDR3 totals 15 residues. CDR3 sequence reads: CASGSGQDVNQPQHF. The CDR3 coding sequence is TGTGCTAGTGGTTCGGGCCAGGACGTCAATCAGCCCCAGCATTTT.

J is TRBJ2-1 and V is TRBV20-1, with 11 bases matching TRBD2. Unmatched junction bases numbered 7, after V lost 2 bases and J lost 4 bases. This CDR3 has 16 amino acids. Germline CDR1 is DFQATT and CDR2 is SNEGSKA (reference sequence). The CDR3 sequence is CSARSTSGSSYNEQFF. The CDR3 nucleotides are TGCAGTGCTAGATCAACTAGCGGGAGTTCGTACAATGAGCAGTTCTTC.

The rearrangement links TRBV6-1 to TRBJ2-2; a weak D match, TRBD1 (5 bases). Germline CDR1 reads MNHNS; CDR2 reads SASEGT. V shed 9 bases and J shed 1 base, with 9 bases lying between them. The CDR3 length is 13 residues. This CDR3 is CARLQENTGELFF. CDR3 sequence (DNA): TGTGCCAGGTTACAGGAGAACACCGGGGAGCTGTTTTTT.

A few counts support this clonotype. The DNA for the CDR3 is TGTGCCACCAGCAGAGATCGTCGGAACACTGAAGCTTTCTTT. Protein product: CATSRDRRNTEAFF. The chain recombines TRBV15 with TRBJ1-1; D unresolved. V was clipped by 0 bases and J by 1 base, with 6 bases between them. Germline CDR1 reads LNHNV; CDR2 reads YYDKDF (reference sequence). This CDR3 is built from 14 residues.

V gene TRBV20-1 combines with J gene TRBJ1-2; unclear D gene. The germline V and J ends were trimmed by 1 base and 7 bases, with 4 bases remaining between them. The length of the CDR3 is 10 residues. Germline values: CDR1 DFQATT, CDR2 SNEGSKA (reference sequence). CDR3 DNA sequence: TGCAGTGCTAGAGGGGCTGGCTACACCTTC. It translates to CSARGAGYTF.

A single count supports this clonotype. This likely comes from a read error, as the CDR3 has no conserved phenylalanine or tryptophan at its end. This chain connects TRBV6-1 to TRBJ1-2, with D tentatively TRBD1 (6 bases). From germline, CDR1 is MNHNS and CDR2 SASEGT. Trimming took off 5 bases at V and 5 bases at J, with 12 bases between the two ends. CDR3 size: 13 residues. The CDR3 loop is CASSTGANYGYTL. CDR3 coding DNA: TGTGCCAGCAGTACGGGGGCGAATTATGGCTACACCCTC.

The chain employs TRBV20-1 and TRBJ2-5; 8 bases map to TRBD1. Germline V gene lookup returns CDR1 DFQATT and CDR2 SNEGSKA (reference sequence). CDR3 length: 13 amino acids. The V segment lost 4 bases and the J segment 3 bases; nucleotides outside the gene matches: 4. The CDR3 spells CSANPDREETQYF. The CDR3 nucleotides read TGCAGTGCTAACCCGGACAGGGAAGAGACCCAGTACTTC.

V is TRBV20-1 and J is TRBJ1-2, with 7 bases that match TRBD1. The CDR3 loop spans 15 amino acids. Germline CDR1 and CDR2: DFQATT and SNEGSKA (reference sequence). Trimming at V came to 0 bases and at J to 4 bases, leaving 8 bases not matched to a gene. The CDR3 reads CSARDRQGRSYGYTF. The CDR3 coding sequence is TGCAGTGCTAGAGATCGACAGGGTAGGTCCTATGGCTACACCTTC.

This clonotype was counted once. The CDR3 reads CASRRGGDNEQFF. The CDR3, as DNA: TGTGCCAGCAGGAGGGGGGGGGACAATGAGCAGTTCTTC. The chain uses TRBV6-2 or TRBV6-3 and TRBJ2-1; TRBD2 is a possible D gene (7 bases). Germline V gene data show CDR1 as MNHEY and CDR2 as SVGEGT. CDR3 length: 13 amino acids. V was clipped by 6 bases and J by 5 bases, with 11 bases between them.

The gene calls are TRBV5-8 and TRBJ1-5, with a weak D call TRBD1 (5 bases). Germline loops: CDR1 SGHTS, CDR2 YDEGEE. The CDR3 covers 15 residues. V was pared by 10 bases and J by 0 bases, with 17 bases between. The CDR3 is CAADGGTYSNQPQHF. CDR3 in DNA: TGTGCCGCGGACGGGGGAACCTATAGCAATCAGCCCCAGCATTTT. Combining the CDR3 with reference TRBV5-8 and TRBJ1-5 gives the whole variable domain EAGVTQSPTHLIKTRGQQATLRCSPISGHTSVYWYQQALGLGLQFLLWYDEGEERNRGNFPPRFSGRQFPNYSSELNVNALELEDSALYLCAADGGTYSNQPQHFGDGTRLSIL.

The chain carries TRBV3-1 and TRBJ1-3; the D gene is possibly TRBD1 (6 bases). The V and J ends lost 4 bases and 0 bases respectively, with 16 bases between them. Germline CDR1 reads LGHDT; CDR2 reads YNNKEL (reference sequence). The CDR3 covers 17 residues. CDR3 amino acids: CASSPARGLFSGNTIYF. The CDR3 coding sequence is TGTGCCAGCAGCCCAGCCAGGGGACTTTTCTCTGGAAACACCATATATTTT.

This clonotype has more than one count but fewer than ten. CDR3 coding DNA: TGTGCCAGCAGCTTAACAGGGGGCGACTATGGCTACACCTTC. It encodes CASSLTGGDYGYTF. The chain joins TRBV7-2 to TRBJ1-2, with 9 bases matching TRBD1. This CDR3 spans 14 amino acids. The germline CDR1 and CDR2 sequences are SGHTA and FQGNSA. The ends lost 2 bases at V and 3 bases at J; junction bases unmatched: 1.

The chain employs TRBV21-1 and TRBJ2-1; the D call of TRBD2 is as the table states it, not checked on the DNA. TRBV21-1 is termed a pseudogene. CDR3 length equals 17 residues. The CDR3 loop reads CASTLKGYLRSYNEQFF. CDR3 nucleotides: TGTGCCAGCACCCTAAAGGGATACCTCCGCTCCTACAATGAGCAGTTCTTC.

This clonotype was found a few times. V usage is TRBV7-2 and J usage is TRBJ1-2, with D perhaps TRBD1 (5 bases). Germline V gene sequence: CDR1 SGHTA, CDR2 FQGNSA. Trimming took off 1 base at V and 0 bases at J, with 9 bases between the two ends. This CDR3 is 15 amino acids long. CDR3 sequence reads: CASSLVGVSNYGYTF. The DNA for the CDR3 is TGTGCCAGCAGCTTAGTAGGGGTTTCTAACTATGGCTACACCTTC. The full variable domain, completed using reference TRBV7-2 and TRBJ1-2, is GAGVSQSPSNKVTEKGKDVELRCDPISGHTALYWYRQSLGQGLEFLIYFQGNSAPDKSGLPSDRFSAERTGGSVSTLTIQRTQQEDSAVYLCASSLVGVSNYGYTFGSGTRLTVV.

This chain connects TRBV6-1 to TRBJ1-1; 7 nucleotides match TRBD1. The germline V gene has CDR1 MNHNS and CDR2 SASEGT. This CDR3 has 12 amino acids. V lost 5 bases to trimming and J lost 6 bases; unmatched junction nucleotides: 3. This CDR3 is CASSHGTAEAFF. The CDR3 DNA is TGTGCCAGCAGTCACGGGACAGCTGAAGCTTTCTTT.

This chain uses TRBV27 with TRBJ1-2; D is unresolved. The CDR3 contains 14 residues. Germline CDR1 and CDR2: MNHEY and SMNVEV (reference sequence). Trimming left V 2 bases short and J 3 bases short, with 10 bases between. The CDR3 nucleotides are TGTGCCAGCAGTTTAGGCCGCCGGGACTATGGCTACACCTTC. Residues: CASSLGRRDYGYTF.

This chain links TRBV6-1 with TRBJ1-1; the D gene is possibly TRBD1 (6 bases). CDR1 is MNHNS and CDR2 is SASEGT in the germline V gene. The CDR3 is 15 amino acids. V was shortened by 6 bases and J by 4 bases, with 18 bases between the two germline ends. The CDR3 spells CASSPPGKGGTEAFF. In DNA form, the CDR3 reads TGTGCCAGCAGCCCCCCCGGGAAGGGGGGCACTGAAGCTTTCTTT.

In this sample, this clonotype turned up a few times. The chain joins TRBV20-1 to TRBJ1-6; D is ambiguous. Germline CDR1 is DFQATT and CDR2 is SNEGSKA (reference sequence). This CDR3 comprises 17 residues. V was pared by 0 bases and J by 0 bases, with 12 bases between. The CDR3 reads CSARDMAGSSYNSPLHF. The CDR3 DNA reads as TGCAGTGCTAGAGATATGGCCGGCAGCTCCTATAATTCACCCCTCCACTTT.

J is TRBJ1-2 and V is TRBV2; TRBD1 is a possible D gene (5 bases). V shed 6 bases and J shed 4 bases, with 18 bases lying between them. This CDR3 comprises 15 residues. Germline lookup yields CDR1 SNHLY and CDR2 FYNNEI. The CDR3 DNA follows: TGTGCCAGCAGGAGCCCCGGGACGGAGGCCTATGGCTACACCTTC. Encoded protein: CASRSPGTEAYGYTF. Filled out from reference TRBV2 and TRBJ1-2, the complete variable domain reads EPEVTQTPSHQVTQMGQEVILRCVPISNHLYFYWYRQILGQKVEFLVSFYNNEISEKSEIFDDQFSVERPDGSNFTLKIRSTKLEDSAMYFCASRSPGTEAYGYTFGSGTRLTVV.

The chain is built from TRBV28 and TRBJ2-5, with 7 bases identical to TRBD2. J gave up 3 bases and V 1 base, and 8 bases lay outside the gene matches. CDR1 MDHEN and CDR2 SYDVKM come from the germline V gene. The CDR3 is 16 residues long. The chain's CDR3 is CASSLSSGTLKETQYF. CDR3 bases: TGTGCCAGCAGTTTATCCAGCGGGACTTTGAAAGAGACCCAGTACTTC.

The V gene is TRBV5-4, the J gene TRBJ1-5, with a weak D call TRBD1 (5 bases). Germline assignment: CDR1 SGHNT and CDR2 YYREEE (reference sequence). The CDR3 length is 18 residues. The V gene lost 0 bases and the J gene lost 0 bases, with 16 bases spanning the gap. CDR3 residues: CASSLEGTGGYSNQPQHF. Here the CDR3 DNA reads TGTGCCAGCAGCTTGGAGGGGACCGGAGGATATAGCAATCAGCCCCAGCATTTT.

The V call is TRBV28, the J call TRBJ1-1; 9 nucleotides match TRBD1. Germline CDR1 reads MDHEN; CDR2 reads SYDVKM. There are 13 residues in the CDR3. V gave up 6 bases and J gave up 8 bases; unmatched junction bases: 7. CDR3 bases: TGTGCCAGCAGCAAGGGACAGGGTTTGGAAGCTTTCTTT. Translating gives CASSKGQGLEAFF.

V is TRBV10-2 and J is TRBJ2-1; no clear D gene. Germline CDR1 and CDR2: WSHSY and SAAADI. The V gene lost 3 bases and the J gene lost 0 bases, with 9 bases spanning the gap. This CDR3 spans 15 amino acids. CDR3 sequence (DNA): TGCGCCAGCAGTGAAGGCACGAGCTCCTACAATGAGCAGTTCTTC. As protein: CASSEGTSSYNEQFF.